A single sample is the source of the 15 T cell receptor beta chains below, sequenced in a study of T-cell reconstitution after alpha-beta-depleted transplantation in children. Preparing the TCRbeta library involved the use of unique molecular identifiers. TCRdb analysed the PCR reads with MiXCR anew, one entry per CDR3 protein. This repertoire shows 90,000 to 120,000 distinct CDR3 sequences, about 6% found once; its top ten account for roughly 24%. Specimen: PBMCs, mostly from graft donor cells, collected 360 days after TCRalphabeta/CD19-depleted stem cell transplant. The receptors originated from a male patient aged 2 to 10 who had a stem cell transplant for acute lymphoblastic leukemia, so the T cells may come from the graft donor.

The sample holds many counts of this clonotype. This chain connects TRBV4-3 to TRBJ1-4, with TRBD1 identical over 9 bases. This CDR3 has 17 residues. V lost 0 bases and J lost 7; bases outside the gene matches: 9. Germline-derived CDR1 and CDR2 are LGHNA and YSLEER. The CDR3 DNA is TGCGCCAGCAGCCAAGATCCTTGGACAGGGGCACGTGAAAAACTGTTTTTT. Residues: CASSQDPWTGAREKLFF.

The chain combines TRBV28 with TRBJ1-1; maybe TRBD1 (5 bases). V was cut by 10 bases and J by 4 bases, with 13 bases left in between. From germline, CDR1 is MDHEN and CDR2 SYDVKM. The CDR3 sequence is 12 residues long. CDR3 in amino acids: CATQEGATEAFF. The DNA for the CDR3 is TGTGCCACCCAGGAAGGGGCCACTGAAGCTTTCTTT.

The rearrangement links TRBV9 to TRBJ1-1; 11 bases map to TRBD1. There are 17 residues in the CDR3. V shed 4 bases, J shed 0 bases, and the junction held 8 bases outside the gene matches. The germline V gene has CDR1 SGDLS and CDR2 YYNGEE. The CDR3 protein is CASSHGTGGGMNTEAFF. The CDR3 DNA reads TGTGCCAGCAGCCATGGGACAGGGGGAGGGATGAACACTGAAGCTTTCTTT.

This clonotype was seen at least ten times. The V call is TRBV5-6, the J call TRBJ2-1; TRBD2 matches at 7 bases. The CDR3 sequence is 17 residues long. Germline CDR1 and CDR2: SGHDT and YYEEEE. Trimming removed 0 bases from V and 3 bases from J; junction bases left unmatched: 9. The CDR3 DNA is TGTGCCAGCAGCTTGGGGCCTCGGGAGGCTGTCTACAATGAGCAGTTCTTC. Protein: CASSLGPREAVYNEQFF.

This clonotype occurred many times. For the CDR3, the DNA is TGCAGTGCCAAACGTCCGGGTTCGCTAGCCAAAAACATTCAGTACTTC. Translating it yields CSAKRPGSLAKNIQYF. The V call is TRBV20-1, the J call TRBJ2-4; no clear D. Per the germline V gene, CDR1 is DFQATT and CDR2 is SNEGSKA (reference sequence). This CDR3 is built from 16 residues. Trimming left V 6 bases short and J 0 bases short, with 18 bases between.

This clonotype has ten or more counts. V and J are TRBV9 and TRBJ2-1, with 7 bases lining up with TRBD2. V was clipped by 1 base and J by 0 bases; unmatched bases: 4. From germline, CDR1 is SGDLS and CDR2 YYNGEE. The CDR3 has 16 residues. CDR3 in DNA: TGTGCCAGCAGCGTAATAGCGGGCCTCTCCTACAATGAGCAGTTCTTC. Translation gives CASSVIAGLSYNEQFF.

This clonotype was seen at least ten times. The chain has TRBV5-1 and TRBJ2-5, with a weak D call TRBD2 (6 bases). Germline V gene sequence: CDR1 SGHRS, CDR2 YFSETQ. CDR3 length equals 16 residues. Trimming pared 2 bases from V and 1 base from J, leaving 15 bases between. The CDR3 DNA reads TGCGCCAGCAGCTTATCAGCGGGCCGGGCCCAAGAGACCCAGTACTTC. It yields the protein CASSLSAGRAQETQYF.

This chain links TRBV6-6 with TRBJ2-4, with no clear D. Germline CDR1 and CDR2: MNHNY and SVGAGI (reference sequence). The CDR3 is made up of 11 amino acids. Deletions cut 2 bases from V and 7 bases from J, with 3 bases between. The CDR3 nucleotides read TGTGCCAGCAGTTACGGGAACATTCAGTACTTC. This encodes CASSYGNIQYF.

This clonotype was recorded at least ten times. The rearrangement links TRBV9 to TRBJ2-1; maybe TRBD2 (6 bases). The germline V gene has CDR1 SGDLS and CDR2 YYNGEE. The CDR3 runs to 16 residues. Trimming removed 4 bases at V and 0 bases at J, with 14 bases between. The CDR3 nucleotides are TGTGCCAGCAGCCCCGGAAGCGGGCGCTCCTACAATGAGCAGTTCTTC. It specifies CASSPGSGRSYNEQFF.

The CDR3 sequence: CASSQEELAYNEQFF. In DNA form, the CDR3 reads TGTGCCAGCAGCCAAGAAGAACTAGCTTACAATGAGCAGTTCTTC. The chain is built from TRBV4-2 and TRBJ2-1; D is possibly TRBD2 (6 bases). CDR1 LGHNA and CDR2 YNFKEQ come from the germline V gene. Trimming cost V 0 bases and J 4 bases, with 10 bases left between them. The CDR3 runs 15 residues.

This clonotype was picked up many times. The chain employs TRBV7-9 and TRBJ2-3; D perhaps matches TRBD1 (6 bases). The CDR3 totals 16 residues. The V gene lost 5 bases and the J gene lost 0 bases, with 15 bases spanning the gap. The germline V gene encodes CDR1 SEHNR and CDR2 FQNEAQ (reference sequence). The CDR3 DNA is TGTGCCAGCAGCGCAGGGGCTTCCCTTAGCACAGATACGCAGTATTTT. Its translation: CASSAGASLSTDTQYF.

This clonotype was recorded at least ten times. The chain uses TRBV6-5 and TRBJ2-5; TRBD2 agrees at 16 bases. The CDR3 extends over 16 amino acids. V lost 7 bases, J lost 3 bases, and 5 bases stayed unmatched. The germline gives CDR1 MNHEY, CDR2 SVGAGI. CDR3 loop: CASTMGTSGGEETQYF. CDR3 nucleotide sequence: TGTGCCAGCACAATGGGGACTAGCGGGGGGGAAGAGACCCAGTACTTC.

There are many counts of this clonotype. V is TRBV4-3 and J is TRBJ2-7, with TRBD2 matching 13 bases. The V gene end was trimmed by 3 bases and the J gene end by 2 bases; junction bases not matched to a gene: 7. Germline CDR1 reads LGHNA; CDR2 reads YSLEER. The length of the CDR3 is 17 residues. In nucleotides, the CDR3 is TGCGCCAGCAGCCAGGGAGAGACTAGCGGGAGGCCCTACGAGCAGTACTTC. It encodes CASSQGETSGRPYEQYF.

This clonotype was detected only a few times. J is TRBJ2-2 and V is TRBV20-1; D uncertain. Germline CDR1 DFQATT, CDR2 SNEGSKA (reference sequence). This CDR3 contains 13 residues. V shed 3 bases and J shed 1 base, with 6 bases lying between them. This CDR3 is CSARTVNTGELFF. The CDR3 nucleotides are TGCAGTGCTAGGACGGTGAACACCGGGGAGCTGTTTTTT.

V usage is TRBV7-2 and J usage is TRBJ1-3, with D tentatively TRBD1 (6 bases). Trimming left V 7 bases short and J 6 bases short, with 10 bases between. Germline V gene lookup returns CDR1 SGHTA and CDR2 FQGNSA. CDR3 length equals 12 residues. The CDR3 loop is CASTRGSNTIYF. CDR3 DNA sequence: TGTGCCAGCACCAGGGGTTCAAACACCATATATTTT.